This record concerns one TCR beta chain sequence. These data are taken from a study of OX40 agonist ivuxolimab in advanced cancers. Autoimmune disease history or systemic immunosuppression led to patients being barred. The data were produced by immunoSEQ multiplex PCR, yet TCRdb's version contains in-frame clones alone and is incomplete. Among approximately 84,000 clones listed, 80% to 90% were seen once. Trimming cost V 5 bases and J 4 bases; bases outside gene matches: 5. Per germline, CDR1 SNHLY and CDR2 FYNNEI. The CDR3 contains 14 residues. The chain recombines TRBV2 with TRBJ2-3; 8 bases align to TRBD2. This sequence originates from an adult with an advanced solid tumor such as melanoma, head and neck, liver or kidney cancer. This sample comprised CD4+ or CD8+ T cells sorted from blood, obtained in a trial of the OX40 agonist ivuxolimab. CDR3 amino acids: CASSWTSTADTQYF. The CDR3 nucleotides are TGTGCCAGCAGTTGGACTAGCACCGCAGATACGCAGTATTTT.